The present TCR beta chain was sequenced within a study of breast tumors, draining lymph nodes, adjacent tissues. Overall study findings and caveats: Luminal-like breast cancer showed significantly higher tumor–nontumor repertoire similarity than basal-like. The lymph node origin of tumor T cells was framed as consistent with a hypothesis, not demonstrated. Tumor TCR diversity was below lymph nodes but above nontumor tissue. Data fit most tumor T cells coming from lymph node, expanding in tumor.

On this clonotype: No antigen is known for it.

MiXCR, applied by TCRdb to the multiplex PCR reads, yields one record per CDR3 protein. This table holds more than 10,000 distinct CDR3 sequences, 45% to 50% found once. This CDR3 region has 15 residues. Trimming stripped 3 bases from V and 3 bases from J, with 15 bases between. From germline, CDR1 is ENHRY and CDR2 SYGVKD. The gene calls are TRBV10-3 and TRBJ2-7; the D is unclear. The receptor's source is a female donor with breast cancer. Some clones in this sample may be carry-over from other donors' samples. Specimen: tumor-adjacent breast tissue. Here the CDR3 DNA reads TGTGCCATCAGTGACCTGGCGACACCAATCTACGAGCAGTACTTC. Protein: CAISDLATPIYEQYF.